This TCR beta chain was identified in a study of T cell responses to AZD1222 COVID-19 vaccine (dated by TCRdb to the early 2020s). A note on the overall study: AZD1222 recipients with second doses at about 4 weeks or about 12 weeks were pooled, because spike-specific TCR depth and breadth did not differ between schedules. A total of 230 to 250 trial participants underwent TCR sequencing, of whom some 210 received two doses of AZD1222 and approximately 25 received two doses of the MenACWY control vaccine. Trial participants were enrolled by age into subgroups of 18-55, 56-69 and 70-plus years, and about 150, 27 and 61 TCR-sequenced participants, respectively, were included in these subgroups. What the study reported, not specific to this receptor: Participants were mostly white British and included more females than males, and it was suggested by the authors that clonal diversity may have been underestimated. After two AZD1222 doses, spike-specific TCR breadth and depth were significantly higher than at day 0 and than in MenACWY recipients. Conclusions about previously exposed vaccinees are limited, since just 5 to 7 AZD1222 recipients were seropositive for SARS-CoV-2 at baseline. No day 14 peak-response samples were available, so repertoires were characterized only after the peak T cell response. Vaccine-associated CD4 TCRs spanned the whole spike protein, with dominant responses in regions 160-218 and 743-854. The 56-69-year group was small, and its depth increase did not reach significance, likely because of low power. Reportedly, almost half of the unique spike-specific TCRs recognized epitopes lying outside the regions that are mutated in the B.1.351 and B.1.1.7 variants.

The CDR3 regions of human TCRbeta chains were analyzed by immunosequencing. Concerning the study's data processing: TCRs in the repertoires were compared against a reference library of SARS-CoV-2-specific TCRs that had been generated with the MIRA antigen-specificity platform. Breadth was defined as the fraction of unique TCRs that were SARS-CoV-2-associated. Depth was defined as the fraction of total T cells that were SARS-CoV-2-associated. Using the MIRA data, each spike-specific TCR was mapped to the spike region that the TCR reacts to and placed in a CD4 or CD8 class. Log10-transformed breadth and depth values were compared by one-way ANOVA with Sidak's multiple comparisons tests. What TCRdb holds here is the immuneACCESS table cut down to in-frame rearrangements. Part of the clones is not present; checked against another copy, under half of the missing clones reflect an unresolved V gene, and the others are unexplained. The V and J calls and clone size come from that table; D and trimming were worked out from the DNA. The sample profile shows tens of thousands of clones; roughly 88% of them were found once. In total, the top ten clones hold more than 12% of the sample.

The time point label on this specimen signifies: baseline before first vaccination. Vaccinee samples came from UK trials COV001 and COV002, including a single-blind randomized controlled phase 2/3 trial of AZD1222 (ChAdOx1 nCoV-19) in healthy adults. For TCRbeta chain sequencing, PBMC samples were collected from trial participants at day 0 and at day 28 after the second dose. Looking up the germline V gene yields CDR1 MNHEY and CDR2 SVGAGI. V loses 8 bases, J loses 7 bases, and the germline ends lie 17 bases apart. From its cysteine to its phenylalanine, the CDR3 spans 13 amino acids. Left in the record is the CDR3 DNA by itself, 39 bases read in frame from the first base. About this clone: The specificity of this receptor is unknown. No base quality values were provided; no much bigger clone lies one nucleotide off.

This chain joins TRBV6-5 to TRBJ1-1; confidence is insufficient to name the D gene. The sample was peripheral blood, taken on day 0 of AZD1222 vaccination. This receptor was obtained from an adult in good health. In nucleotides, the sequence is TGTGCCAGCTTGTACCGGGGAGGAGATGAAGCTTTCTTT. It encodes CASLYRGGDEAFF.